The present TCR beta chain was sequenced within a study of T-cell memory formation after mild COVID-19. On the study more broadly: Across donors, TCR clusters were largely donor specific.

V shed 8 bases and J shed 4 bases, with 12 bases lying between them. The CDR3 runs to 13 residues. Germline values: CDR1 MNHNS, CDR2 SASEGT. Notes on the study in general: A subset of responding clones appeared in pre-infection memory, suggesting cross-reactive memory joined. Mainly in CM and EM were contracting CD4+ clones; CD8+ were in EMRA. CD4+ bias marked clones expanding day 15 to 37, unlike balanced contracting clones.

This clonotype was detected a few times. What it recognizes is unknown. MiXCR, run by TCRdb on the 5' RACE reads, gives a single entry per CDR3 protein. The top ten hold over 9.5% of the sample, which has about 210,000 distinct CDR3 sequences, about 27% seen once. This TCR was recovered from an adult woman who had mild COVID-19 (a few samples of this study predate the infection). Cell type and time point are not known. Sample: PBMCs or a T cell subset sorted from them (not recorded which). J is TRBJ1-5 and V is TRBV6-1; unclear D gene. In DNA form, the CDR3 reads TGTGCCAGCTCCTATCGCTCAAATCAGCCCCAGCATTTT. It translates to CASSYRSNQPQHF.